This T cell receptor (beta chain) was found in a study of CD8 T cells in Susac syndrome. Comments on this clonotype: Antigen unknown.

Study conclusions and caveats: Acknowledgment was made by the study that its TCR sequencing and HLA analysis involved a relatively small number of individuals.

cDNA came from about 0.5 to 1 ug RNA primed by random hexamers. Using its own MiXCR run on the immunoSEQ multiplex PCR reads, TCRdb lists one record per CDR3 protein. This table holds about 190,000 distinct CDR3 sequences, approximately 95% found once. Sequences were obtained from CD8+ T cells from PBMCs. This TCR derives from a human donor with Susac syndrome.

The chain's CDR3 is CASSEQGAGGYTF. In DNA, the CDR3 is TGTGCCAGCAGCGAACAGGGGGCGGGAGGCTACACCTTC. The chain couples TRBV2 to TRBJ1-2; 9 bases are a match to TRBD1. The germline V gene encodes CDR1 SNHLY and CDR2 FYNNEI. The length of the CDR3 is 13 residues. V lost 6 bases to trimming and J lost 8 bases; unmatched junction nucleotides: 7.